This T cell receptor beta chain was observed in a study of blood T cell repertoires in COVID-19. Turning to the study itself: Sites in the United States, Italy and Spain provided acute and convalescent COVID-19 samples. T cells, B-cell-depleted T cells, or PBMCs supplied cDNA or gDNA.

Methods used by the authors: Using reference gene primer amplification, nucleated cell counts were estimated. TCRdb keeps only in-frame clones here, not all; method: immunoSEQ multiplex PCR. Clonal size and the V and J genes are those of that table, whereas D and trimming came from the DNA. The sample contains 200,000 to 250,000 clones, roughly four fifths of which appear only once. Germline lookup yields CDR1 SGHDT and CDR2 YYEEEE. V lost 5 bases, J lost 6 bases, and 4 bases stayed unmatched. The CDR3 consists of 14 residues. The sample consisted of peripheral blood. The genes are TRBV5-6 and TRBJ2-5; 13 bases match TRBD2. This receptor was identified in a woman at least 80 years old with acute or convalescent COVID-19. The CDR3 DNA is TGTGCCAGCAGACTAGCGGGAGGGCCTAAGACCCAGTACTTC. Translation: CASRLAGGPKTQYF.